These 25 T cell receptor beta chains were all obtained from the same sample, sequenced in a study of shared clonotypes between healthy human individuals. Assay used: immunoSEQ multiplex PCR; TCRdb lists only in-frame clones, some missing. The sample has some 2,100,000 clones; roughly 91% are singletons. Naivety among CD8 cells was defined by CD45RO negativity and positive CCR7 selection, thereby excluding terminally differentiated effector memory CD45RA+ cells. The sequencing sample was made of naive CD8+ T cells from PBMCs. The receptors stem from a man between 18 and 29 years old in good health. Some clones in this sample may be carry-over from other donors' samples.

The chain employs TRBV29-1 and TRBJ2-3; TRBD2 might be the D (6 bases). Germline assignment: CDR1 SQVTM and CDR2 ANQGSEA. V lost 4 bases to trimming and J lost 1 base, with 18 bases between them. The CDR3 totals 16 residues. CDR3 sequence reads: CSVGRERLARTDTQYF. The DNA for the CDR3 is TGCAGCGTTGGGCGGGAACGCCTTGCCCGCACAGATACGCAGTATTTT.

On this clone: Other nucleotide sequences in the sample specify the same CDR3. The chain combines TRBV19 with TRBJ1-3; D gene uncertain. Germline V gene sequence: CDR1 LNHDA, CDR2 SQIVND (reference sequence). The CDR3 totals 15 residues. V was trimmed by 1 base and J by 0 bases, leaving 7 bases between them. The CDR3 reads CASSIGPSSGNTIYF. The CDR3 coding sequence is TGTGCCAGTAGTATAGGACCTAGCTCTGGAAACACCATATATTTT.

The chain links TRBV11-2 to TRBJ2-2, with 12 positions matching TRBD2. Trimming took 5 bases from V and 9 from J; bases not matched to a gene: 10. The germline V gene has CDR1 SGHAT and CDR2 FQNNGV. The CDR3 has 16 amino acids. The CDR3 region has the DNA TGTGCCAGCAGCCTCGGACTAGCGGGACGGTATAGGGAGCTGTTTTTT. Translation: CASSLGLAGRYRELFF.

The genes are TRBV5-1 and TRBJ2-2; 10 bases are shared with TRBD2. This CDR3 spans 16 amino acids. Germline CDR1 reads SGHRS; CDR2 reads YFSETQ. The J segment lost 7 bases and the V segment lost 2 bases, leaving 8 bases of the junction unmatched. CDR3 in amino acids: CASSFKREGLFGELFF. CDR3 DNA: TGCGCCAGCAGCTTTAAGCGGGAGGGCCTTTTCGGGGAGCTGTTTTTT.

This chain links TRBV29-1 with TRBJ2-5; D ambiguous. This CDR3 contains 11 residues. Per germline, CDR1 SQVTM and CDR2 ANQGSEA. V dropped 7 bases and J dropped 5 bases, with 11 bases sitting between them. For the CDR3, the DNA is TGCAGCGGCATAAGCCAGGAGACCCAGTACTTC. Residues: CSGISQETQYF.

The chain has TRBV14 and TRBJ2-1; D is unresolved. V lost 0 bases and J 6 bases, leaving 6 bases between the germline ends. The germline gives CDR1 SGHDN, CDR2 FVKESK. This CDR3 contains 13 residues. CDR3 in amino acids: CASSQDSLNEQFF. The CDR3 bases are TGTGCCAGCAGCCAAGATTCACTCAATGAGCAGTTCTTC. The full variable domain, in which reference TRBV14 and TRBJ2-1 provide the parts outside the CDR3, is EAGVTQFPSHSVIEKGQTVTLRCDPISGHDNLYWYRRVMGKEIKFLLHFVKESKQDESGMPNNRFLAERTGGTYSTLKVQPAELEDSGVYFCASSQDSLNEQFFGPGTRLTVL.

This clone was seen once. The chain employs TRBV27 and TRBJ2-1; perhaps D is TRBD1 or TRBD2 (6 bases each). V lost 6 bases and J lost 2, with 14 bases in between. CDR3 length equals 15 residues. The germline V gene encodes CDR1 MNHEY and CDR2 SMNVEV (reference sequence). The CDR3 DNA reads as TGTGCCAGCAGGTTTGGGGGGCTCACCTACAATGAGCAGTTCTTC. This encodes CASRFGGLTYNEQFF.

The chain has TRBV11-2 and TRBJ2-1; 11 bases line up with TRBD1. CDR3 length: 15 residues. The germline V gene has CDR1 SGHAT and CDR2 FQNNGV. V gave up 3 bases and J gave up 6 bases; unmatched junction bases: 4. The CDR3 DNA reads TGTGCCAGCAGCTTTTGGACAGGGGGCGCCAATGAGCAGTTCTTC. Translating gives CASSFWTGGANEQFF.

This chain connects TRBV7-9 to TRBJ2-7; 8 bases line up with TRBD1. Germline V CDR1 and CDR2: SEHNR, FQNEAQ (reference sequence). V lost 1 base and J lost 12; bases outside the gene matches: 20. CDR3 length: 17 residues. CDR3 in DNA: TGTGCCAGCAGCTTAGAAACAGGGGGGACAACCCCAGCCCGGGGGTACTTC. It encodes CASSLETGGTTPARGYF.

In nucleotides, the CDR3 is TGTGCCAGTAGTCCCAGGGACGACTATGGCTACACCTTC. Its protein product is CASSPRDDYGYTF. The chain joins TRBV19 to TRBJ1-2; the D gene is possibly TRBD1 (5 bases). This CDR3 is built from 13 residues. Germline V gene data show CDR1 as LNHDA and CDR2 as SQIVND (reference sequence). With 5 bases removed from V and 3 bases from J, the gap between germline ends came to 10 bases.

The chain is built from TRBV6-1 and TRBJ2-7; 9 bases align to TRBD2. The CDR3 is 16 residues long. Losses at the gene ends were 4 bases for V and 6 bases for J; bases not matched to a gene: 13. The germline CDR1 and CDR2 sequences are MNHNS and SASEGT. The CDR3 loop is CASSAARPSGIGEQYF. DNA of the CDR3: TGTGCCAGCAGTGCGGCCAGGCCTAGCGGGATTGGCGAGCAGTACTTC.

The CDR3: CASSTTSSGELFF. The CDR3 DNA follows: TGTGCCAGCAGCACTACTAGCTCCGGGGAGCTGTTTTTT. The chain links TRBV11-3 to TRBJ2-2; weak D call: TRBD2 (6 bases). Between the trimmed V and J ends, which lost 5 bases and 6 bases, there was a span of 10 bases. This CDR3 spans 13 amino acids. Germline assignment: CDR1 SGHNT and CDR2 YENEEA.

The chain employs TRBV5-8 and TRBJ1-1; D unclear. Trimming stripped 1 base from V and 0 bases from J, with 10 bases between. Germline V gene data show CDR1 as SGHTS and CDR2 as YDEGEE. The CDR3 runs to 15 residues. The CDR3 region is CASSLLSHMNTEAFF. The CDR3 DNA reads as TGTGCCAGCAGCTTGCTTTCTCACATGAACACTGAAGCTTTCTTT.

This chain links TRBV19 with TRBJ2-6; no clear D gene. Germline loops: CDR1 LNHDA, CDR2 SQIVND (reference sequence). V lost 7 bases and J 14 bases, leaving 18 bases between the germline ends. This CDR3 comprises 13 residues. The CDR3 loop is CASTEQPHRFLTF. The CDR3 bases are TGTGCCAGTACAGAACAGCCTCATAGGTTCCTGACTTTC.

Notes on this clone: This may stem from a read error, because a much larger clone lies one nucleotide away. The sample holds other DNA sequences that translate to the same CDR3. The chain joins TRBV9 to TRBJ2-1; D is ambiguous. The V end lost 0 bases, the J end lost 7 bases, and 5 bases lay between the germline ends. This CDR3 region has 12 residues. In germline, CDR1 is SGDLS, CDR2 YYNGEE. CDR3 coding DNA: TGTGCCAGCAGCGTAGGGGCTAATGAGCAGTTCTTC. This gives the protein CASSVGANEQFF.

The chain couples TRBV28 to TRBJ1-2; no definite D call. The V and J ends lost 3 bases and 0 bases respectively, with 17 bases between them. Germline loops: CDR1 MDHEN, CDR2 SYDVKM. The CDR3 covers 17 residues. The CDR3 is CASSLYREANPNYGYTF. DNA of the CDR3: TGTGCCAGCAGTTTGTACCGAGAGGCCAACCCTAACTATGGCTACACCTTC.

Comment on this clone: The same CDR3 is also encoded by other DNA sequences in this sample. This chain connects TRBV5-1 to TRBJ1-3, with D tentatively TRBD1 (6 bases). Trimming took off 3 bases at V and 2 bases at J, with 9 bases between the two ends. The CDR3 has 14 residues. The germline V gene encodes CDR1 SGHRS and CDR2 YFSETQ. Here the CDR3 DNA reads TGCGCCAGCAGCTCTACAGGGCCTGGAAACACCATATATTTT. Protein product: CASSSTGPGNTIYF.

This chain's CDR3 is CASSFLKETQYF. In DNA form, the CDR3 reads TGTGCCAGCAGCTTCCTCAAGGAGACCCAGTACTTC. This chain links TRBV27 with TRBJ2-5, with D uncertain. The length of the CDR3 is 12 residues. Looked up from germline, CDR1 is MNHEY and CDR2 is SMNVEV (reference sequence). V was trimmed by 6 bases and J by 5 bases, leaving 10 bases between them.

The chain links TRBV19 to TRBJ1-2; D is uncertain. V gave up 10 bases and J gave up 5 bases, with 17 bases separating them. This CDR3 is 13 amino acids long. Germline V gene data show CDR1 as LNHDA and CDR2 as SQIVND (reference sequence). CDR3 in DNA: TGTGCCACCCCTTCCGGGATCGGGTATGGCTACACCTTC. It codes for CATPSGIGYGYTF. Using reference TRBV19 and TRBJ1-2 for the parts outside the CDR3, the full variable domain is DGGITQSPKYLFRKEGQNVTLSCEQNLNHDAMYWYRQDPGQGLRLIYYSQIVNDFQKGDIAEGYSVSREKKESFPLTVTSAQKNPTAFYLCATPSGIGYGYTFGSGTRLTVV.

In DNA form, the CDR3 reads TGTGCCAGCAGCCCTAAGGGAAGCACCGGGGAGCTGTTTTTT. Translated, it gives CASSPKGSTGELFF. The chain joins TRBV9 to TRBJ2-2; D unclear. Trimming removed 4 bases from V and 4 bases from J, with 11 bases in between. The CDR3 extends over 14 amino acids. Germline V gives CDR1 SGDLS, CDR2 YYNGEE. Variable domain in full (rest from reference TRBV9 and TRBJ2-2): DSGVTQTPKHLITATGQRVTLRCSPRSGDLSVYWYQQSLDQGLQFLIQYYNGEERAKGNILERFSAQQFPDLHSELNLSSLELGDSALYFCASSPKGSTGELFFGEGSRLTVL.

This clone showed up just a few times. This chain joins TRBV6-6 and TRBJ2-2; D uncertain. V was pared by 10 bases and J by 0 bases, with 6 bases between. The CDR3 contains 12 residues. The V gene's germline CDR1 is MNHNY and CDR2 SVGAGI (reference sequence). The CDR3 is CAILTNTGELFF. The CDR3 DNA follows: TGTGCCATATTGACGAACACCGGGGAGCTGTTTTTT.

The chain is built from TRBV27 and TRBJ1-3; D remains unclear. V was cut by 2 bases and J by 3 bases, with 20 bases left in between. From germline, CDR1 is MNHEY and CDR2 SMNVEV (reference sequence). CDR3 length: 18 amino acids. The CDR3 region has the DNA TGTGCCAGCAGTTTAAAGCCGGTCTCAACTGCGTATGGAAACACCATATATTTT. Its protein is CASSLKPVSTAYGNTIYF.

This clone was seen only once. The J gene is TRBJ2-3, the V gene TRBV7-3, with 10 positions matching TRBD2. With 5 bases clipped from V and 5 bases from J, the junction kept 7 bases outside the gene matches. The CDR3 has 15 residues. Germline lookup yields CDR1 SGHTA and CDR2 FQGTGA. For the CDR3, the DNA is TGTGCCAGCAGCACCTTAGCGGGAGGCGTAGATACGCAGTATTTT. This gives the protein CASSTLAGGVDTQYF.

The rearrangement uses TRBV11-3 and TRBJ2-7, with D perhaps TRBD2 (7 bases). Germline CDR1 SGHNT, CDR2 YENEEA. V lost 0 bases, J lost 5 bases, and 14 bases lay in between. This CDR3 spans 15 amino acids. CDR3 in amino acids: CASSLETGGGHEQYF. In DNA form, the CDR3 reads TGTGCCAGCAGCTTAGAGACGGGGGGCGGACACGAGCAGTACTTC.

The chain uses TRBV18 and TRBJ2-7; the D gene is possibly TRBD2 (6 bases). Germline V gene sequence: CDR1 KGHSH, CDR2 LQKENI. Trimming took off 0 bases at V and 1 base at J, with 16 bases between the two ends. This CDR3 region has 17 residues. CDR3 DNA sequence: TGTGCCAGCTCACCACCGCGGGGTACCTCCTCTTCCTACGAGCAGTACTTC. Protein: CASSPPRGTSSSYEQYF.